This T cell receptor beta chain was obtained from a study of blood T cell repertoires in COVID-19. Adults between roughly 18 and 95 years of age took part from under 30 US areas. Produced via immunoSEQ multiplex PCR; TCRdb's table is partial and in-frame only. The table lists around 140,000 clones, 84% of them singletons. The CDR3 consists of 14 residues. The V end was cut by 1 base, the J end by 6 bases, with 12 bases between. Per the germline V gene, CDR1 is SGHTA and CDR2 is FQGNSA. This sequence joins TRBV7-2 and TRBJ1-2; a weak D match, TRBD1 (5 bases). Sequencing was done on a sample of PBMCs or T cells enriched from blood (not recorded which). This receptor was obtained from a man aged 50 to 59 in a cohort exposed to, infected with or recovered from COVID-19 (not recorded which). The CDR3 DNA follows: TGTGCCAGCAGCTTAGGCGGCGGGGGGAATGGCTACACCTTC. Translation: CASSLGGGGNGYTF.